A selection of T cell receptor beta chains follows, all from one sample in a study of blood T cell repertoires in COVID-19. The data were produced by immunoSEQ multiplex PCR, yet TCRdb's version contains in-frame clones alone and is incomplete. This sample has more than 200,000 clones; about nine tenths occur once, and the top ten carry approximately 6%. Sequenced: peripheral blood. Receptor source: a man older than 75 with acute or convalescent COVID-19. Both conserved end residues are part of each CDR3. A D gene is named only where the DNA matches it firmly. A clone size is listed for some rows: how often the clone was seen (once, few, many), or a class if it is expanded.

V,J,size,D,CDR3,DNA
TRBV30,TRBJ1-5,-,-,CAWSPPGNQPQHF,TGTGCCTGGAGTCCCCCGGGCAATCAGCCCCAGCATTTT
TRBV30,TRBJ1-5,few,-,CAWSQLVLRGPQHF,TGTGCCTGGAGTCAGTTGGTACTCCGGGGGCCCCAGCATTTT
TRBV27,TRBJ2-1,-,TRBD2,CASSLSLAGGENNEQFF,TGTGCCAGCAGTTTATCCCTAGCGGGAGGCGAAAACAATGAGCAGTTCTTC
TRBV7-9,TRBJ1-1,-,-,CASSFSDGGLNTEAFF,TGTGCCAGCAGCTTCAGCGACGGGGGTCTGAACACTGAAGCTTTCTTT
TRBV2,TRBJ1-1,once,TRBD1,CASTDRAGTEAFF,TGTGCCAGCACAGACAGGGCGGGCACTGAAGCTTTCTTT
TRBV7-9,TRBJ1-2,-,TRBD1,CASSAWDSNYYGYTF,TGTGCCAGCAGCGCGTGGGACAGTAACTACTATGGCTACACCTTC
TRBV19,TRBJ2-4,few,TRBD1,CASRDRGPKAKNIQYF,TGTGCCAGTCGGGACAGGGGTCCCAAAGCCAAAAACATTCAGTACTTC
TRBV7-9,TRBJ2-1,-,TRBD2,CASSSPGGQGNRFF,TGTGCCAGCAGCTCCCCGGGGGGGCAGGGGAATCGGTTCTTC
TRBV7-9,TRBJ1-2,-,-,CASSLSGQGVGYGYTF,TGTGCCAGCAGCTTAAGCGGGCAGGGAGTTGGCTATGGCTACACCTTC
TRBV7-2,TRBJ1-1,-,-,CASSLARDTMNTEAFF,TGTGCCAGCAGCTTAGCACGGGACACCATGAACACTGAAGCTTTCTTT